The rows below give T cell receptor beta chains drawn from one sample of a study of human T cells and chemical hapten exposure. TCRdb re-analysed the RACE reads in MiXCR, keeping a single row per CDR3 protein. The sample carries a few hundred thousand distinct CDR3 sequences, about 8.6% recorded once. Source: whole blood, taken in connection with sensitization to the hapten diphenylcyclopropenone (DPC). The receptors were gathered from a woman in her thirties or forties with alopecia areata. Some clones in this sample may be carry-over from other donors' samples. The CDR3 runs from the conserved cysteine through the conserved F or W. A D gene is named only where the DNA matches it firmly. Where a row states a size, it is once, few, many or the class of an expanded clone; other rows omit it.

clone_size	v_call	d_call	j_call	cdr3_aa	cdr3_nt
few	TRBV9	TRBD2	TRBJ2-3	CASSVVSGNTDTQYF	TGTGCCAGCAGCGTAGTCAGCGGGAACACAGATACGCAGTATTTT
.	TRBV4-1	.	TRBJ2-7	CASSPRDKYYEQYF	TGCGCCAGCAGCCCCCGGGACAAATACTACGAGCAGTACTTC
many	TRBV20-1	.	TRBJ2-5	CSARGTKQETQYF	TGCAGTGCTAGAGGGACTAAACAAGAGACCCAGTACTTC
few	TRBV5-1	TRBD2	TRBJ2-5	CASSFTSAPQETQYF	TGCGCCAGCAGCTTCACTAGCGCCCCACAAGAGACCCAGTACTTC
many	TRBV4-2	.	TRBJ2-5	CASSLGGTQETQYF	TGTGCCAGCAGCCTTGGGGGTACCCAAGAGACCCAGTACTTC
.	TRBV6-5	TRBD1	TRBJ2-7	CASRGTPGGVVVYEQYF	TGTGCCAGCAGGGGGACCCCAGGGGGCGTTGTCGTCTACGAGCAGTACTTC
.	TRBV20-1	.	TRBJ2-7	CSARDRGYLYEQYF	TGCAGTGCTAGAGACAGGGGATATCTCTACGAGCAGTACTTC
few	TRBV5-4	.	TRBJ2-7	CASSPKGWNEQYF	TGTGCCAGCAGCCCAAAGGGGTGGAACGAGCAGTACTTC
few	TRBV29-1	.	TRBJ2-5	CSVARAGQETQYF	TGCAGCGTTGCCAGGGCGGGCCAAGAGACCCAGTACTTC
.	TRBV6-6	.	TRBJ1-3	CASSYEGASGNTIYF	TGTGCCAGCAGTTACGAGGGAGCCTCTGGAAACACCATATATTTT
few	TRBV3-1	.	TRBJ1-1	CASSRHDTNTEAFF	TGTGCCAGCAGCCGACATGATACGAACACTGAAGCTTTCTTT
.	TRBV20-1	.	TRBJ2-7	CSAPQAGSNEQYF	TGCAGTGCCCCCCAGGCAGGGAGCAACGAGCAGTACTTC
few	TRBV30	.	TRBJ1-1	CAWSLAEGGEAFF	TGTGCCTGGAGTCTTGCGGAGGGGGGTGAAGCTTTCTTT
few	TRBV4-3	TRBD1	TRBJ2-4	CASSQDAPTGGINIQYF	TGCGCCAGCAGCCAAGACGCTCCCACAGGGGGCATTAACATTCAGTACTTC
few	TRBV4-2	TRBD2	TRBJ2-7	CASSQSHQREGGRQYF	TGTGCCAGCAGCCAAAGCCACCAGCGGGAGGGCGGAAGGCAGTACTTC
.	TRBV20-1	.	TRBJ2-1	CSATGWINEQFF	TGCAGTGCTACAGGGTGGATAAATGAGCAGTTCTTC
many	TRBV6-2/TRBV6-3	.	TRBJ2-5	CASSYSGPREGTQYF	TGTGCCAGCAGTTACTCCGGGCCAAGAGAAGGGACCCAGTACTTC
.	TRBV7-2	.	TRBJ2-1	CASSSLRGNEQFF	TGTGCCAGCAGCTCTTTAAGGGGGAATGAGCAGTTCTTC
.	TRBV4-3	.	TRBJ2-7	CASSQDYRADYEQYF	TGCGCCAGCAGCCAAGACTATAGGGCGGACTACGAGCAGTACTTC
few	TRBV27	.	TRBJ2-3	CASSWGVSTDTQYF	TGTGCCAGCAGTTGGGGGGTAAGCACAGATACGCAGTATTTT
few	TRBV28	.	TRBJ2-7	CASYGAYEQYF	TGTGCCTCTTATGGGGCCTACGAGCAGTACTTC
many	TRBV7-2	TRBD1	TRBJ1-5	CASSLGPTGGGQPQHF	TGTGCCAGCAGCTTAGGGCCCACAGGGGGAGGACAGCCCCAGCATTTT
.	TRBV3-1	.	TRBJ2-7	CASSPSLTSYEQYF	TGTGCCAGCAGCCCTTCACTTACCTCCTACGAGCAGTACTTC
few	TRBV25-1	.	TRBJ2-3	CASSDGPPDTQYF	TGTGCCAGCAGTGACGGACCCCCAGATACGCAGTATTTT
few	TRBV12-3/TRBV12-4	TRBD2	TRBJ2-2	CASRPGGANTGELFF	TGTGCCAGCAGGCCGGGGGGTGCCAACACCGGGGAGCTGTTTTTT